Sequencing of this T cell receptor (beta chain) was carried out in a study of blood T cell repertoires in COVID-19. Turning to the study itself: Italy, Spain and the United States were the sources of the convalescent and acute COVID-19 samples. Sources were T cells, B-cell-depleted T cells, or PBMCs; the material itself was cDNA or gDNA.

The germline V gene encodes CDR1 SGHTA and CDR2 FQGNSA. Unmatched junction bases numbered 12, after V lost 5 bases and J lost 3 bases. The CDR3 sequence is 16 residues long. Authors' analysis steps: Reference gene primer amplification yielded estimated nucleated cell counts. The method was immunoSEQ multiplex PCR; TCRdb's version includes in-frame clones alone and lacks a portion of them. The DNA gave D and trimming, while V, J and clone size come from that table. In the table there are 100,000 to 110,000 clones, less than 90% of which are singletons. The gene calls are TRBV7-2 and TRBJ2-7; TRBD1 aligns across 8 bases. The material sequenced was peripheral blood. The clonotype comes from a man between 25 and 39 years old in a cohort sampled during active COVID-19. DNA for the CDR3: TGTGCCAGCAGCCTTAACAGAGACAGGGGCCTCTACGAGCAGTACTTC. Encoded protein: CASSLNRDRGLYEQYF.